The rows below give T cell receptor beta chains drawn from one sample of a study of blood T cells in healthy people across ages. TCRdb re-called the 5' RACE reads through MiXCR, storing one row per CDR3 protein. The repertoire consists of over 1,500,000 distinct CDR3 sequences, with roughly two fifths occurring once and the leading ten covering roughly 23%. Sequencing input: blood. Receptors originate from a human donor in good health. The CDR3 runs from the conserved cysteine through the conserved F or W. Each record gives: clone size, D gene, J gene, V gene, CDR3 DNA, CDR3 protein. D genes are given only for firm matches. Expanded clones get a size class; other rows say once, few or many, or leave the size out.

abundance: few; d_gene: NA; j_gene: TRBJ2-5; v_gene: TRBV2; CDR3nt: TGTGCCAGCAGCCTCTACCTGGGTGGGGGGGAGACCCAGTACTTC; CDR3aa: CASSLYLGGGETQYF
abundance: NA; d_gene: NA; j_gene: TRBJ2-3; v_gene: TRBV7-2; CDR3nt: TGTGCCAGCAGCCCGCTCTCGGTGGGTACGCAGTATTTT; CDR3aa: CASSPLSVGTQYF
abundance: NA; d_gene: NA; j_gene: TRBJ1-1; v_gene: TRBV12-3/TRBV12-4; CDR3nt: TGTGCCAGCAGTTTCGGGGGATTTAATGAAGCTTTCTTT; CDR3aa: CASSFGGFNEAFF
abundance: NA; d_gene: NA; j_gene: TRBJ1-3; v_gene: TRBV6-6; CDR3nt: TGTGCCAGCAGTTACGACACCAGAGTATCTGGAAACACCATATATTTT; CDR3aa: CASSYDTRVSGNTIYF
abundance: NA; d_gene: NA; j_gene: TRBJ2-5; v_gene: TRBV5-1; CDR3nt: TGCGCCAGCAGCCAAGACCATCTGGGCGCCCTACAAGAGACCCAGTACTTC; CDR3aa: CASSQDHLGALQETQYF
abundance: few; d_gene: NA; j_gene: TRBJ1-1; v_gene: TRBV4-1; CDR3nt: TGCGCCAGCAGCCAAGTGAGGAGGACTGAAGCTTTCTTT; CDR3aa: CASSQVRRTEAFF
abundance: few; d_gene: TRBD2; j_gene: TRBJ2-3; v_gene: TRBV29-1; CDR3nt: TGCAGCGTTGATAGCGGGGGGGCAACAGATACGCAGTATTTT; CDR3aa: CSVDSGGATDTQYF
abundance: few; d_gene: NA; j_gene: TRBJ1-4; v_gene: TRBV12-3/TRBV12-4; CDR3nt: TGTGCCAGCAGTTTAGCCGGGGGGGGGGATGAAAAACTGTTTTTT; CDR3aa: CASSLAGGGDEKLFF
abundance: NA; d_gene: NA; j_gene: TRBJ1-3; v_gene: TRBV24-1; CDR3nt: TGTGCCACGGGACCTAGCTCTGGAAACACCATATATTTT; CDR3aa: CATGPSSGNTIYF
abundance: NA; d_gene: TRBD1; j_gene: TRBJ1-6; v_gene: TRBV15; CDR3nt: TGTGCCACCAGCAGCAGGGGGCAAAATTCACCCCTCCACTTT; CDR3aa: CATSSRGQNSPLHF
abundance: few; d_gene: NA; j_gene: TRBJ2-1; v_gene: TRBV10-3; CDR3nt: TGTGCCATCAGTCGAGACAATGAGCAGTTCTTC; CDR3aa: CAISRDNEQFF
abundance: NA; d_gene: TRBD1; j_gene: TRBJ2-7; v_gene: TRBV5-1; CDR3nt: TGCGCCAGCAGCCCCACTTTAGAACGGGACAGGGACCACGAGCAGTACTTC; CDR3aa: CASSPTLERDRDHEQYF
abundance: NA; d_gene: NA; j_gene: TRBJ2-5; v_gene: TRBV4-2; CDR3nt: TGTGCCAGCAGCCAAGAAGATGAGACCCAGTACTTC; CDR3aa: CASSQEDETQYF
abundance: NA; d_gene: TRBD2; j_gene: TRBJ2-1; v_gene: TRBV29-1; CDR3nt: TGCAGCGTTACCGCGGGACTAGCGGGGATTTTGAGGTCCTACAATGAGCAGTTCTTC; CDR3aa: CSVTAGLAGILRSYNEQFF
abundance: NA; d_gene: TRBD1; j_gene: TRBJ1-5; v_gene: TRBV7-8; CDR3nt: TGTGCCAGCAGCCGCGACAGGGTTGAACAGCCCCAGCATTTT; CDR3aa: CASSRDRVEQPQHF
abundance: few; d_gene: TRBD1; j_gene: TRBJ2-3; v_gene: TRBV6-2/TRBV6-3; CDR3nt: TGTGCCAGCAACCGCGGGACAGGGGGAGATACGCAGTATTTT; CDR3aa: CASNRGTGGDTQYF
abundance: NA; d_gene: NA; j_gene: TRBJ2-7; v_gene: TRBV4-3; CDR3nt: TGCGCCAGCAGCCAAGTTGTCAGGGTAATTAACGAGCAGTACTTC; CDR3aa: CASSQVVRVINEQYF
abundance: NA; d_gene: NA; j_gene: TRBJ2-1; v_gene: TRBV9; CDR3nt: TGTGCCAGCAGCGTAGGATGGGCATACAATGAGCAGTTCTTC; CDR3aa: CASSVGWAYNEQFF
abundance: few; d_gene: NA; j_gene: TRBJ2-2; v_gene: TRBV19; CDR3nt: TGTGCCAGTAGTCCCGGCAGGGGCACCGGGGAGCTGTTTTTT; CDR3aa: CASSPGRGTGELFF
abundance: many; d_gene: NA; j_gene: TRBJ1-2; v_gene: TRBV29-1; CDR3nt: TGCAGCGTAATAGCCTGGGATGGGTATGGCTACACCTTC; CDR3aa: CSVIAWDGYGYTF
abundance: NA; d_gene: NA; j_gene: TRBJ2-3; v_gene: TRBV20-1; CDR3nt: TGCAGTGCCCTCCCGGGGGCTAGCGTCACAGATACGCAGTATTTT; CDR3aa: CSALPGASVTDTQYF
abundance: NA; d_gene: TRBD2; j_gene: TRBJ2-5; v_gene: TRBV11-2; CDR3nt: TGTGCCAGCAGCCTCGCCCTAGCGGGGGGCCGCCAAGAGACCCAGTACTTC; CDR3aa: CASSLALAGGRQETQYF
abundance: NA; d_gene: NA; j_gene: TRBJ1-5; v_gene: TRBV7-2; CDR3nt: TGTGCCAGCAGCTTAGACAGTATGGTTCAGCCCCAGCATTTT; CDR3aa: CASSLDSMVQPQHF
abundance: few; d_gene: NA; j_gene: TRBJ1-5; v_gene: TRBV5-1; CDR3nt: TGCGCCAGCAGCTTTTCGGGGGCCCCAAATCAGCCCCAGCATTTT; CDR3aa: CASSFSGAPNQPQHF
abundance: NA; d_gene: NA; j_gene: TRBJ2-1; v_gene: TRBV9; CDR3nt: TGTGCCAGCAGCTTTAGTGGGGCCGGGGCCTACAATGAGCAGTTCTTC; CDR3aa: CASSFSGAGAYNEQFF
abundance: few; d_gene: TRBD2; j_gene: TRBJ2-7; v_gene: TRBV6-1; CDR3nt: TGTGCCAGCCGAGGGGGACTAGCGGGGTGGTACGAGCAGTACTTC; CDR3aa: CASRGGLAGWYEQYF